These 28 T cell receptor beta chains share one sample of origin, sequenced in a study of graft-versus-host responses after intestinal transplantation. Profiled with immunoSEQ multiplex PCR; TCRdb holds only in-frame clones, not every one. The repertoire includes tens of thousands of clones, approximately 78% of them detected once, and 0.93% sits in the top ten. These receptors lack a known antigen. Here the sequenced sample was unstimulated CD8+ T cells sorted from spleen or lymph node cells, taken before transplant. These receptors originate from a human donor who was the organ donor for an intestinal transplant.

The chain has TRBV6-1 and TRBJ1-1; 8 bases line up with TRBD1. The trim removed 6 bases at V and 4 bases at J, leaving 10 bases unmatched. The germline CDR1 and CDR2 sequences are MNHNS and SASEGT. This CDR3 contains 15 residues. In nucleotides, the CDR3 is TGTGCCAGCAGAGCGGACAGGGTAGGGAGCACTGAAGCTTTCTTT. Its translation: CASRADRVGSTEAFF.

The rearrangement uses TRBV19 and TRBJ1-3; D might be TRBD1 (5 bases). The CDR3 is made up of 12 amino acids. Germline CDR1 is LNHDA and CDR2 is SQIVND (reference sequence). Trimming stripped 6 bases from V and 2 bases from J, with 5 bases between. Here the CDR3 reads CASRDTGNTIYF. The CDR3, as DNA: TGTGCCAGTAGGGACACTGGAAACACCATATATTTT.

The count of this clone is one. CDR3 residues: CASSFLTGRQYGYTF. The CDR3 coding sequence is TGTGCCAGCAGTTTTTTGACAGGGAGGCAGTATGGCTACACCTTC. This rearrangement joins TRBV27 to TRBJ1-2; TRBD1 agrees at 7 bases. The V gene's germline CDR1 is MNHEY and CDR2 SMNVEV (reference sequence). Germline trimming cut 3 bases from V and 5 bases from J; bases unmatched to any gene: 9. This CDR3 spans 15 amino acids.

This chain uses TRBV19 with TRBJ2-2; 8 bases match TRBD2. CDR1 and CDR2 (germline): LNHDA, SQIVND (reference sequence). The CDR3 extends over 13 amino acids. With V trimmed by 3 bases and J by 8 bases, 2 bases remained unmatched. CDR3 DNA sequence: TGTGCCAGTAGTATTGCGGGGGGAGGGGAGCTGTTTTTT. Translation: CASSIAGGGELFF.

The chain links TRBV7-6 to TRBJ2-1; 7 bases are shared with TRBD2. The length of the CDR3 is 16 residues. The trim removed 5 bases at V and 4 bases at J, leaving 11 bases unmatched. Germline V lookup: CDR1 SGHVS, CDR2 FNYEAQ. CDR3: CASSPRSTSPYNEQFF. Written as DNA, the CDR3 is TGTGCCAGCAGCCCCAGGTCGACTAGCCCATACAATGAGCAGTTCTTC. The whole variable domain, filled in from reference TRBV7-6 and TRBJ2-1, reads GAGVSQSPRYKVTKRGQDVALRCDPISGHVSLYWYRQALGQGPEFLTYFNYEAQQDKSGLPNDRFSAERPEGSISTLTIQRTEQRDSAMYRCASSPRSTSPYNEQFFGPGTRLTVL.

This chain joins TRBV21-1 and TRBJ2-3; TRBD2, the D gene given by the table, was not confirmed from the DNA. TRBV21-1 is assigned pseudogene status. The CDR3 is 17 amino acids. CDR3 amino acids: CASSTALAGVRKDTQYF. The CDR3 DNA reads TGTGCCAGCAGCACCGCGCTAGCGGGAGTTCGTAAAGATACGCAGTATTTT.

This clone showed up just a few times. The chain links TRBV19 to TRBJ2-1; the match to TRBD2 covers 8 bases. CDR1 LNHDA and CDR2 SQIVND come from the germline V gene (reference sequence). The CDR3 extends over 14 amino acids. The V and J ends lost 6 bases and 3 bases, in that order; junction bases with no gene match: 4. CDR3 DNA sequence: TGTGCCAGTAGGGGGACTAGGCTCTACAATGAGCAGTTCTTC. It specifies CASRGTRLYNEQFF.

The chain carries TRBV27 and TRBJ2-7; D not resolved. CDR1 and CDR2 (germline): MNHEY, SMNVEV (reference sequence). The CDR3 covers 13 residues. V gave up 2 bases and J gave up 1 base, with 6 bases separating them. The CDR3, as DNA: TGTGCCAGCAGTTTAGCCGGATCCTACGAGCAGTACTTC. Residues: CASSLAGSYEQYF.

This rearrangement joins TRBV7-6 to TRBJ2-7; D remains ambiguous. V lost 2 bases and J lost 4, with 12 bases in between. There are 14 residues in the CDR3. Germline V lookup: CDR1 SGHVS, CDR2 FNYEAQ. CDR3 residues: CASSLSSAEYEQYF. The CDR3 DNA follows: TGTGCCAGCAGCTTATCTTCGGCCGAATACGAGCAGTACTTC.

V usage is TRBV27 and J usage is TRBJ2-5; TRBD2 is a possible D gene (6 bases). Trimming pared 3 bases from V and 5 bases from J, leaving 13 bases between. The CDR3 has 14 residues. Germline V gene data show CDR1 as MNHEY and CDR2 as SMNVEV (reference sequence). The chain's CDR3 is CASSFRPGGETQYF. The CDR3 coding sequence is TGTGCCAGCAGTTTCCGACCTGGAGGGGAGACCCAGTACTTC.

This rearrangement joins TRBV9 to TRBJ2-5, with D possibly TRBD1 on 6 matching bases. This CDR3 spans 13 amino acids. V was pared by 3 bases and J by 6 bases, with 12 bases between. Germline V CDR1 and CDR2: SGDLS, YYNGEE. This CDR3 is CASSGTVQKTQYF. DNA for the CDR3: TGTGCCAGCAGCGGGACAGTTCAGAAGACCCAGTACTTC.

The CDR3 spells CASSEGDGRASDTQYF. The CDR3 DNA sequence: TGTGCCAGCAGTGAAGGGGACGGGAGGGCTTCAGATACGCAGTATTTT. The chain links TRBV6-1 to TRBJ2-3; 8 bases fit TRBD2. J lost 4 bases, V lost 1 base, and 7 bases had no gene match. CDR3 length: 16 amino acids. CDR1 and CDR2 from the germline V gene are MNHNS and SASEGT.

The V call is TRBV2, the J call TRBJ2-5; 9 nucleotides agree with TRBD2. Per the germline V gene, CDR1 is SNHLY and CDR2 is FYNNEI. The CDR3 has 15 residues. J was trimmed by 5 bases and V by 6 bases; bases with no gene match: 10. The CDR3 here is CASREPGLAKETQYF. The CDR3 region has the DNA TGTGCCAGCAGGGAACCGGGACTAGCTAAGGAGACCCAGTACTTC.

The V gene is TRBV7-9, the J gene TRBJ2-6, with 7 bases aligning to TRBD2. Trimming removed 6 bases from V and 12 bases from J; junction bases left unmatched: 14. The CDR3 has 15 residues. Looked up from germline, CDR1 is SEHNR and CDR2 is FQNEAQ (reference sequence). CDR3 loop: CASRGGDGLFSVLTF. CDR3 nucleotide sequence: TGTGCCAGCAGGGGAGGGGACGGCCTTTTCAGCGTCCTGACTTTC.

This chain connects TRBV4-2 to TRBJ2-4; no clear D gene. The germline V gene has CDR1 LGHNA and CDR2 YNFKEQ. This CDR3 is 16 amino acids long. With 0 bases removed from V and 8 bases from J, the gap between germline ends came to 17 bases. The CDR3 nucleotides are TGTGCCAGCAGCCAAGATTCAAAGTGGGGTTGGGACATTCAGTACTTC. Translation gives CASSQDSKWGWDIQYF.

The chain has TRBV9 and TRBJ2-3, with 9 nucleotides matching TRBD2. This CDR3 region has 17 residues. V shed 3 bases, J shed 1 base, and the junction held 9 bases outside the gene matches. Germline assignment: CDR1 SGDLS and CDR2 YYNGEE. The CDR3 spells CASSAGGREGRTDTQYF. The DNA for the CDR3 is TGTGCCAGCAGCGCTGGGGGGCGGGAGGGCCGCACAGATACGCAGTATTTT.

The rearrangement joins TRBV7-9 to TRBJ1-1; D perhaps matches TRBD1 (6 bases). Germline loops: CDR1 SEHNR, CDR2 FQNEAQ (reference sequence). Trimming cost V 4 bases and J 1 base, with 16 bases left between them. The CDR3 is made up of 16 amino acids. This chain's CDR3 is CASSSRQTGPNTEAFF. CDR3 nucleotides: TGTGCCAGCAGCTCCAGACAGACAGGTCCGAACACTGAAGCTTTCTTT.

The rearrangement joins TRBV30 to TRBJ1-1, with a possible D match to TRBD1 (5 bases). Trimming took 7 bases from V and 8 from J, leaving 20 bases between them. Germline V gives CDR1 GTSNPN, CDR2 SVGIG (reference sequence). The CDR3 sequence is 13 residues long. The CDR3 loop is CASRFGPRGEAFF. In DNA, the CDR3 is TGTGCCTCAAGATTTGGGCCGCGGGGGGAAGCTTTCTTT.

This rearrangement joins TRBV6-6 to TRBJ2-1; D is unclear. V gave up 0 bases and J gave up 10 bases, with 7 bases separating them. CDR1 and CDR2 (germline): MNHNY, SVGAGI (reference sequence). CDR3 size: 12 residues. Written as DNA, the CDR3 is TGTGCCAGCAGTTACTCGGACCGGGAGCAGTTCTTC. Encoded protein: CASSYSDREQFF.

The chain combines TRBV18 with TRBJ2-1; 10 bases are a match to TRBD1. CDR1 and CDR2 (germline): KGHSH, LQKENI. The CDR3 is 16 amino acids. V was clipped by 2 bases and J by 5 bases; unmatched bases: 6. The CDR3: CASSPIDRGLDNEQFF. CDR3 DNA sequence: TGTGCCAGCTCACCAATCGACAGGGGGCTCGACAATGAGCAGTTCTTC.

This chain connects TRBV7-8 to TRBJ2-7, with 10 positions matching TRBD2. Germline CDR1 and CDR2: SGHVS and FQNEAQ. J gave up 2 bases and V 3 bases, and 4 bases lay outside the gene matches. CDR3 length: 15 residues. CDR3 DNA sequence: TGTGCCAGCAGCTTCATAGCGGGGGGCCCCTACGAGCAGTACTTC. Its protein is CASSFIAGGPYEQYF.

With respect to this clone: In the same sample, other DNA sequences code for this CDR3. DNA for the CDR3: TGTGCCAGCAGCTTACTAGCGGGATACGAGCAGTACTTC. Its translation is CASSLLAGYEQYF. The chain couples TRBV7-9 to TRBJ2-7; 9 bases are shared with TRBD2. Per the germline V gene, CDR1 is SEHNR and CDR2 is FQNEAQ (reference sequence). This CDR3 comprises 13 residues. Trimming took 2 bases from V and 4 from J; bases not matched to a gene: 0.

The chain couples TRBV15 to TRBJ1-4; 7 nucleotides match TRBD1. The junction had 11 bases not matched to a gene; V was cut back by 5 bases and J by 8 bases. The CDR3 is 15 amino acids. The germline V gene encodes CDR1 LNHNV and CDR2 YYDKDF (reference sequence). This CDR3 is CATSQTGISLEKLFF. CDR3 in DNA: TGTGCCACCAGCCAGACAGGGATTTCCCTGGAAAAACTGTTTTTT.

The J gene is TRBJ2-2, the V gene TRBV7-2; no firm D call. Germline CDR1 and CDR2: SGHTA and FQGNSA. The CDR3 totals 12 residues. Trimming shortened V by 1 base and J by 5 bases, and 2 bases separated the two germline ends. The CDR3 nucleotides read TGTGCCAGCAGCTTAGGGACCGGGGAGCTGTTTTTT. Translated, it gives CASSLGTGELFF.

This clone was observed a single time. The same CDR3 also results from other DNA sequences found in this sample. The chain has TRBV11-2 and TRBJ2-7; D is perhaps TRBD2 (6 bases). Deletions cut 1 base from V and 0 bases from J, with 16 bases between. Germline V lookup: CDR1 SGHAT, CDR2 FQNNGV. This CDR3 comprises 17 residues. The chain's CDR3 is CASSLVGGRASSYEQYF. The CDR3 DNA reads as TGTGCCAGCAGCTTAGTGGGGGGTCGGGCTAGCTCCTACGAGCAGTACTTC.

The chain joins TRBV7-9 to TRBJ2-3, with TRBD2 matching over 11 bases. Trimming cost V 1 base and J 3 bases; bases outside gene matches: 3. Germline values: CDR1 SEHNR, CDR2 FQNEAQ (reference sequence). This CDR3 comprises 16 residues. The CDR3 here is CASSLGASGGTDTQYF. The CDR3 nucleotides are TGTGCCAGCAGCTTAGGAGCTAGCGGGGGGACAGATACGCAGTATTTT.

The chain recombines TRBV27 with TRBJ2-2, with TRBD1 identical over 11 bases. Germline V lookup: CDR1 MNHEY, CDR2 SMNVEV (reference sequence). The CDR3 consists of 15 residues. V was pared by 4 bases and J by 5 bases, with 3 bases of the junction left unmatched. CDR3 in DNA: TGTGCCAGCAGTTGGGGGACAGGGGGAACCGGGGAGCTGTTTTTT. Protein product: CASSWGTGGTGELFF.

The chain uses TRBV7-6 and TRBJ2-3; TRBD1 matches at 11 bases. The germline gives CDR1 SGHVS, CDR2 FNYEAQ. V lost 5 bases and J lost 2; bases outside the gene matches: 6. The CDR3 covers 16 residues. The CDR3 DNA follows: TGTGCCAGCAGCCCAGGGACAGGGGGGTTCACAGATACGCAGTATTTT. As protein: CASSPGTGGFTDTQYF.